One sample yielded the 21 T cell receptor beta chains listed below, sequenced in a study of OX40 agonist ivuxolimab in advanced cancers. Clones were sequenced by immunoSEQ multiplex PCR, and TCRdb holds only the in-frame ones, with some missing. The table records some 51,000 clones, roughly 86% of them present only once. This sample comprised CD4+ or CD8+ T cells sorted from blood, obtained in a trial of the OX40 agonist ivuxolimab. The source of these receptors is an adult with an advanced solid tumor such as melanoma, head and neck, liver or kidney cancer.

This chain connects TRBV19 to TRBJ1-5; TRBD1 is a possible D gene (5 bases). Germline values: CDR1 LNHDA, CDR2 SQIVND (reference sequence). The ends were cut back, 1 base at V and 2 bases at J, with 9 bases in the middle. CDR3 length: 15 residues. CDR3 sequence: CASSIVWGGNQPQHF. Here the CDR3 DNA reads TGTGCCAGTAGTATAGTTTGGGGGGGCAATCAGCCCCAGCATTTT.

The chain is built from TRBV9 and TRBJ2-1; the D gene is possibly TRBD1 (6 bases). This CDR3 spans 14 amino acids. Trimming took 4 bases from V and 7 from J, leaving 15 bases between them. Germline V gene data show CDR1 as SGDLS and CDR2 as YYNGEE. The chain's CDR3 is CASSSRTRGNEQFF. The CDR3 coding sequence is TGTGCCAGCAGCTCACGGACCAGGGGTAATGAGCAGTTCTTC. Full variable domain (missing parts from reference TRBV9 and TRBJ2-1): DSGVTQTPKHLITATGQRVTLRCSPRSGDLSVYWYQQSLDQGLQFLIQYYNGEERAKGNILERFSAQQFPDLHSELNLSSLELGDSALYFCASSSRTRGNEQFFGPGTRLTVL.

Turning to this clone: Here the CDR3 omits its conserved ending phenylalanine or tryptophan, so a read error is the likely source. The CDR3 coding sequence is TGTGCCAGCAGTGACGTTGTGGAATCACCCCTCCACCTT. The encoded protein is CASSDVVESPLHL. The gene calls are TRBV6-1 and TRBJ1-6, with D hard to call. Per germline, CDR1 MNHNS and CDR2 SASEGT. The CDR3 contains 13 residues. V was trimmed by 3 bases and J by 10 bases, leaving 10 bases between them.

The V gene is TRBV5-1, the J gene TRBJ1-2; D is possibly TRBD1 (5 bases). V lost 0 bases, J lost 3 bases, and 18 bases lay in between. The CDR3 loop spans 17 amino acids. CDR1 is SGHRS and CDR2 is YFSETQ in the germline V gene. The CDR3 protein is CASSLDGRAGGYYGYTF. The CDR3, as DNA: TGCGCCAGCAGCTTGGATGGCAGGGCAGGAGGCTACTATGGCTACACCTTC.

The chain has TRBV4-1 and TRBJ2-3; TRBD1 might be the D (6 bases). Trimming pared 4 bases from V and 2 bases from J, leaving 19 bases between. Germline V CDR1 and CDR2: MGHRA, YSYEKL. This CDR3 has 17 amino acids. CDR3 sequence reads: CASSPGHPLIATDTQYF. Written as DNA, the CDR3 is TGCGCCAGCAGCCCGGGACACCCCTTGATCGCCACAGATACGCAGTATTTT.

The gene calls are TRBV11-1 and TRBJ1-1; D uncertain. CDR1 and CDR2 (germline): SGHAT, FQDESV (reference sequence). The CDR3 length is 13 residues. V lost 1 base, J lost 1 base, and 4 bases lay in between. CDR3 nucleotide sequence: TGTGCCAGCAGCTTAGGAGGGAACACTGAAGCTTTCTTT. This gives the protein CASSLGGNTEAFF.

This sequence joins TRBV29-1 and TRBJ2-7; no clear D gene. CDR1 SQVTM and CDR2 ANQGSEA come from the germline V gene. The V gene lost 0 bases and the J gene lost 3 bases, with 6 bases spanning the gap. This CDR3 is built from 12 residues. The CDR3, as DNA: TGCAGCGTTGAAGAGCGCGACTACGAGCAGTACTTC. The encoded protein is CSVEERDYEQYF.

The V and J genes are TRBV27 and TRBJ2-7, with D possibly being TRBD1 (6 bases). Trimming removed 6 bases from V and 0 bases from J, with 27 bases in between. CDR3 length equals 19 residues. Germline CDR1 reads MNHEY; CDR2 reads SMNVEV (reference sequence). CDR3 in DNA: TGTGCCAGCAGCAAACACCCGGACAGTTCTTTTACCTCCTCCTACGAGCAGTACTTC. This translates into CASSKHPDSSFTSSYEQYF.

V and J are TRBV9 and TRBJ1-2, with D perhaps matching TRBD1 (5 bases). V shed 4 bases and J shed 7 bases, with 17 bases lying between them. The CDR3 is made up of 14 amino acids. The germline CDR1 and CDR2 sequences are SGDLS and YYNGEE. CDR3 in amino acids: CASSRGTGFGGYTF. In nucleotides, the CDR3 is TGTGCCAGCAGCCGGGGCACTGGGTTTGGTGGCTACACCTTC.

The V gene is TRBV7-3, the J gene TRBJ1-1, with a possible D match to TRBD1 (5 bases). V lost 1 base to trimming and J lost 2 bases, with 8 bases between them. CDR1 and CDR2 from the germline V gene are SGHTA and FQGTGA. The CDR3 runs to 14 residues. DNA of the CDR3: TGTGCCAGCAGCTTAAATGGGGCAAACACTGAAGCTTTCTTT. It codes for CASSLNGANTEAFF.

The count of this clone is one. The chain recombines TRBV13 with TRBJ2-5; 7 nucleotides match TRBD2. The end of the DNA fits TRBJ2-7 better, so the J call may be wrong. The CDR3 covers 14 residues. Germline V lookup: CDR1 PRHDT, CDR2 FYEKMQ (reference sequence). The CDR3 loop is CASSLGGEGYEQYF. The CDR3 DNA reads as TGTGCCAGCAGCTTAGGGGGGGAGGGCTACGAGCAGTACTTC.

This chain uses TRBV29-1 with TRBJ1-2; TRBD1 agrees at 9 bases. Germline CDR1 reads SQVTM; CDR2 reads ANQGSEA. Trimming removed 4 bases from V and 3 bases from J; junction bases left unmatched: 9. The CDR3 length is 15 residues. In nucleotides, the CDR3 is TGCAGCGTTGCGGGACAGGGCCCTATGGACTATGGCTACACCTTC. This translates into CSVAGQGPMDYGYTF. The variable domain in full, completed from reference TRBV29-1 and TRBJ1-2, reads SAVISQKPSRDICQRGTSLTIQCQVDSQVTMMFWYRQQPGQSLTLIATANQGSEATYESGFVIDKFPISRPNLTFSTLTVSNMSPEDSSIYLCSVAGQGPMDYGYTFGSGTRLTVV.

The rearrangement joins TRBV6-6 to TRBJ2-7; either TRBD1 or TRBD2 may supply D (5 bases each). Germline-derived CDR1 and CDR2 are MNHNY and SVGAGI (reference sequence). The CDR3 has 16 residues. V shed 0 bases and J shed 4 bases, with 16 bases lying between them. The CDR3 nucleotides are TGTGCCAGCAGTTACTCGTCCGTTGGGACCGAGTACGAGCAGTACTTC. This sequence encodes CASSYSSVGTEYEQYF.

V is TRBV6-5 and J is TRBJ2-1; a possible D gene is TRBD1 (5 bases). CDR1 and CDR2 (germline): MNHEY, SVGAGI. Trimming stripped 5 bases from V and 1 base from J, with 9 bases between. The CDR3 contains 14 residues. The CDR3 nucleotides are TGTGCCAGCAGTACCAGGGCATCCTACAATGAGCAGTTCTTC. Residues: CASSTRASYNEQFF.

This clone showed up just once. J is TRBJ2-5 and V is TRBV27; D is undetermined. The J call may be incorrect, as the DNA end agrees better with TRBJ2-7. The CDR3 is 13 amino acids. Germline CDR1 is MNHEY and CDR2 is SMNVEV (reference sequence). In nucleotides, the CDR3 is TGTGCCAGCAGTCCCGACGGGTCCTACGAGCAGTACTTC. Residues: CASSPDGSYEQYF.

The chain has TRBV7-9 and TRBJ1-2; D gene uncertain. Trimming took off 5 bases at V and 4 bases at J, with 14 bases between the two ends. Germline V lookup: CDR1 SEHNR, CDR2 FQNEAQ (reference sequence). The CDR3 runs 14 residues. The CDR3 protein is CASSPSLGGYGYTF. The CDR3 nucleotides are TGTGCCAGCAGCCCGAGCCTCGGCGGCTATGGCTACACCTTC.

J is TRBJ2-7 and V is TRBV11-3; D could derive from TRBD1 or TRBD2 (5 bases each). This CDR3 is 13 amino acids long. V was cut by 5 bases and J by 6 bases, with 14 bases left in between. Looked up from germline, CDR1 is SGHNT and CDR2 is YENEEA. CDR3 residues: CASSDAPGTEQYF. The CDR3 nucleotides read TGTGCCAGCAGCGACGCCCCGGGGACCGAGCAGTACTTC.

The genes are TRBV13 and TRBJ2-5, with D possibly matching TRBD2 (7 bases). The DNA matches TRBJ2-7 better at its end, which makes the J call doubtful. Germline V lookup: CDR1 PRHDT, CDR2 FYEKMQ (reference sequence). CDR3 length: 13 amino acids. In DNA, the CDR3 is TGTGCCAGCAGCCGGGGGGCCTCCTACGAGCAGTACTTC. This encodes CASSRGASYEQYF.

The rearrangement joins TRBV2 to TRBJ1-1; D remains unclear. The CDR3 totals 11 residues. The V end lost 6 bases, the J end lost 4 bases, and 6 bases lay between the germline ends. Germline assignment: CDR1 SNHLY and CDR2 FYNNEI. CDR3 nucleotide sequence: TGTGCCAGCAGACGGGGCACTGAAGCTTTCTTT. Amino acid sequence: CASRRGTEAFF.

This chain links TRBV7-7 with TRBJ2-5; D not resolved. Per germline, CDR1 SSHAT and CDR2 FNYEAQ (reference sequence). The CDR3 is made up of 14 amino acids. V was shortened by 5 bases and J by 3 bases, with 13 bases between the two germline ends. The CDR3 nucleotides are TGTGCCAGCAGCCCCTTGGACGGTAAAGAGACCCAGTACTTC. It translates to CASSPLDGKETQYF. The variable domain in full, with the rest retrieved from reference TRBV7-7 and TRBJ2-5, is GAGVSQSPRYKVTKRGQDVTLRCDPISSHATLYWYQQALGQGPEFLTYFNYEAQPDKSGLPSDRFSAERPEGSISTLTIQRTEQRDSAMYRCASSPLDGKETQYFGPGTRLLVL.

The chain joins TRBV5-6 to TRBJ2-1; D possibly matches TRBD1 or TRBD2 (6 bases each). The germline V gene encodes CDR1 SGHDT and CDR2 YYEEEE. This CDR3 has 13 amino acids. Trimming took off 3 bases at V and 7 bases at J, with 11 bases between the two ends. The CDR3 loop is CASSYTGANEQFF. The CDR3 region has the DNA TGTGCCAGCAGCTATACGGGGGCAAATGAGCAGTTCTTC.